This T cell receptor (beta chain) stems from a study of blood T cell repertoires in COVID-19. In the study overall: Some COVID-19 samples were acute and others convalescent; all came from the United States, Italy and Spain. T cells, B-cell-depleted T cells, or PBMCs provided the cDNA or gDNA that served as material.

The CDR3 runs 13 residues. Germline CDR1 and CDR2: KGHDR and SFDVKD. The V and J ends lost 5 bases and 3 bases respectively, with 9 bases between them. Per the original data handling: Amplified reference gene primers provided the basis for estimating nucleated cell counts. Sequencing used immunoSEQ multiplex PCR; TCRdb keeps in-frame clones, though not all of them. The V and J calls and clone size are taken from that table; D and trimming were inferred from the DNA. The table has fewer than 300,000 clones, 82% seen once. The TCR originated in a woman aged 18-29 years with acute or convalescent COVID-19. The sequenced sample consisted of peripheral blood. J is TRBJ1-1 and V is TRBV24-1; D is unclear. The CDR3 region is CATSGTKDTEAFF. The CDR3 DNA reads TGTGCCACCAGTGGAACTAAGGACACTGAAGCTTTCTTT.